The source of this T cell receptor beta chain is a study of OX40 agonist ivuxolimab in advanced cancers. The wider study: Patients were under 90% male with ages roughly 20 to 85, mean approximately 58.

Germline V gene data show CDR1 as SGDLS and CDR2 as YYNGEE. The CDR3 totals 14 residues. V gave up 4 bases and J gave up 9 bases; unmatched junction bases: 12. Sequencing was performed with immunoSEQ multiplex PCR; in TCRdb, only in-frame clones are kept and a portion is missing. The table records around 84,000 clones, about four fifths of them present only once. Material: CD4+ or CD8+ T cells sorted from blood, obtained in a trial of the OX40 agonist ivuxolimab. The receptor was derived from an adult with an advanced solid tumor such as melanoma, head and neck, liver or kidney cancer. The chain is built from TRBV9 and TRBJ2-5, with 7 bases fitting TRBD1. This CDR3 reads CASSPRWGQLAQYF. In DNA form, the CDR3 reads TGTGCCAGCAGCCCCCGCTGGGGACAGTTGGCCCAGTACTTC. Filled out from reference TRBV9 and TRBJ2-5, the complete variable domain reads DSGVTQTPKHLITATGQRVTLRCSPRSGDLSVYWYQQSLDQGLQFLIQYYNGEERAKGNILERFSAQQFPDLHSELNLSSLELGDSALYFCASSPRWGQLAQYFGPGTRLLVL.